Reported below is one T cell receptor (beta chain). This record belongs to a study of control samples from healthy donors and cancer patients. Clones were read by immunoSEQ multiplex PCR, and TCRdb kept only the in-frame ones, dropping some. Found here are about 12,000 clones, approximately 93% of them singletons; the top ten hold roughly 30%. CDR3 length: 15 amino acids. CDR1 and CDR2 from the germline V gene are SGHTA and FQGTGA. V gave up 5 bases and J gave up 1 base; unmatched junction bases: 5. This receptor was obtained from a man between 65 and 85 years old with head and neck cancer. The V gene is TRBV7-3, the J gene TRBJ2-3; 8 bases agree with TRBD1. Sequencing was carried out using PBMCs. CDR3 protein: CASSATGVGTDTQYF. DNA of the CDR3: TGTGCCAGCAGCGCGACAGGGGTCGGCACAGATACGCAGTATTTT.